This TCR beta chain was sequenced in a study of blood T cell repertoires in COVID-19 (dated by TCRdb to between 2020 and 2021). Looking at the study overall: Samples covering the acute and convalescent phases of COVID-19 were provided by collaborators in the United States, Italy and Spain. The material from the prospective study consisted of cDNA or gDNA derived from T cells, B-cell-depleted T cells, or PBMCs. Subjects who had been exposed to COVID-19, were actively infected with it, or had recovered from it provided the deeply sampled blood TCRbeta repertoires that made up the dataset. The repertoires were released in a freely available public database meant as a resource for research on the immune response to SARS-CoV-2. Samples came from the ongoing ImmuneRACE study (first 160 participants) plus 1,254 subjects from 6 global collaborators. Nearly every sample came with metadata listing a de-identified subject ID, COVID-19 status, age in years and sex. Where HLA class I and class II types were available, the types were taken from metadata supplied by the sample provider, not from assay-based typing.

TCRbeta CDR3 regions were amplified from genomic DNA by means of the immunoSEQ Assay, a bias-controlled multiplex PCR. The study's processing was this. The number of nucleated cells in each sample was estimated by amplification of reference gene primers within the assay. Sequence reads were collapsed and filtered to measure the absolute abundance of every unique TCRbeta CDR3 rearrangement. Productive Simpson clonality was computed per sample as the square root of Simpson's diversity index over productive rearrangements. The clones in this table, taken by TCRdb from immuneACCESS, are in-frame only. Not every clone is retained; where verified, under half of the shortfall comes from an unresolved V gene, and the cause of the rest is unknown. V and J calls plus clone size are reproduced from that table; the DNA served to infer D and trimming. Across this sample there are a few hundred thousand clones, with approximately 89% seen only once. The top ten clones comprise about 12% of the sample.

Concerning this clone: The target of this receptor is not known. Per-base quality was not reported, and no clone a single base away is much larger than it.

One collaborating source in Seattle enrolled patients while the patients were actively infected and followed the patients over time throughout the course of disease. Each collaborating institution followed its own protocols to collect whole blood in K2EDTA tubes. Collaborator samples were shipped for TCRbeta analysis as frozen whole blood, isolated PBMCs, or DNA extracted from either sample type. General study outcomes and caveats: How much clinical and demographic metadata was included differed by source and by participant, and the metadata was provided uncurated.

The germline V gene specifies SQVTM as CDR1 and ANQGSEA as CDR2. The CDR3 contains 12 residues, cysteine and phenylalanine counted. The DNA shown is the 36-base CDR3, in frame from base 1. Trimming removed 7 bases from V and 3 bases from J, leaving 9 bases between the germline ends. The chain links TRBV29-1 with TRBJ1-4, with the identity of the D gene unclear. Sequenced input: peripheral blood. This TCR was sampled from a woman aged 45-65 years with COVID-19, enrolled during active disease. CDR3 protein: CSAREANEKLFF. The DNA is as follows: TGCAGCGCCCGTGAGGCTAATGAAAAACTGTTTTTT.